This TCR beta chain was obtained from a study of shared clonotypes between healthy human individuals. Background on the study: Researchers drew samples from a couple of women and a few men aged 18 to 49.

Healthy HIV-negative adults without recent acute infections or vaccinations served as donors. Within Nashville, Tennessee resided all donors, each a Caucasian adult. Authors' processing steps: As immunoSEQ supplied junction-only sequences (without quality scores), filtering differed. Sequencing was performed with immunoSEQ multiplex PCR; in TCRdb, only in-frame clones are kept and a portion is missing. V, J and clone size were drawn from that table, and D and trimming were deduced from the DNA. Found here are about half a million clones, around 79% of them singletons; the top ten hold roughly 13%. V lost 7 bases, J lost 4 bases, and 20 bases lay in between. This CDR3 is built from 15 residues. CDR1 is MNHNY, CDR2 SVGAGI, per germline (reference sequence).

The chain combines TRBV6-6 with TRBJ2-7; either TRBD1 or TRBD2 may fit D (7 bases each). The clonotype originates from a woman in her 40s in good health. Some clones in this sample may be carry-over from other donors' samples. The source material was PBMCs. The CDR3 DNA sequence: TGTGCCAGCAACCAGGGGGGGGTTGGACCTTACGAGCAGTACTTC. Amino acid sequence: CASNQGGVGPYEQYF.